This entry concerns a single T cell receptor (beta chain). Its cognate antigen is unknown. The data were taken from a study of a mutant IDH1 vaccine in newly diagnosed glioma. This table comes from immunoSEQ multiplex PCR, and its TCRdb copy is limited to in-frame clones, with some not included. The repertoire holds 20,000 to 25,000 clones, with almost 85% as singletons. Documented time point: week 23, last vaccination. The investigators gave 300 ug of mutant IDH1 20-mer peptide in each vaccine dose, together with topical imiquimod. Donor tumors were new WHO grade 3 or 4 IDH1-mutant, ATRX-lost astrocytomas. In germline, CDR1 is SGHNT, CDR2 YYREEE (reference sequence). The CDR3 is made up of 15 amino acids. Trimming left V 0 bases short and J 1 base short, with 10 bases between.

The source of this sequence is a man younger than 45 with glioma. The source was PBMCs, collected from a glioma patient whose treatment included an IDH1 peptide vaccine. V gene TRBV5-4 combines with J gene TRBJ1-1; D may be TRBD1 (5 bases). The CDR3 here is CASSLEPGWNTEAFF. For the CDR3, the DNA is TGTGCCAGCAGCTTGGAGCCAGGGTGGAACACTGAAGCTTTCTTT.